This T cell receptor (beta chain) came from a study of post-analysis software for immune sequencing data. Study-level findings and limits: Comparison of patients with controls showed five TRBV segments more frequent in patients, TRBV5-6, TRBV5-1 and TRBV20-1 among them.

In this sample, this clonotype turned up a few times. Its specificity is not known. Prepared TCR beta cDNA libraries contained unique molecular identifiers. In TCRdb, the PCR reads were re-called with MiXCR into one record per CDR3 protein. Of more than 350,000 distinct CDR3 sequences listed, 30% to 40% are singletons. V lost 5 bases and J lost 0, with 18 bases in between. Germline V gives CDR1 SGHTA, CDR2 FQGNSA. The CDR3 is 17 amino acids. This sequence originates from a girl aged 2 to 9 with multiple sclerosis. The J gene is TRBJ2-3, the V gene TRBV7-2; D gene unclear. The sample taken for sequencing was blood. The CDR3 sequence: CASSPHPEQPSTDTQYF. The CDR3 nucleotides read TGTGCCAGCAGCCCACATCCCGAGCAGCCTAGCACAGATACGCAGTATTTT.